A selection of T cell receptor beta chains follows, all from one sample in a study of breast tumors, draining lymph nodes, adjacent tissues. TCRdb re-derived calls from the multiplex PCR reads in MiXCR, one entry per CDR3 protein. The sample carries around 300,000 distinct CDR3 sequences, around 31% recorded once. Sequences were obtained from axillary lymph node tissue. The source is a female donor with breast cancer. Some clones in this sample may be carry-over from other donors' samples. CDR3s include the opening cysteine and the closing phenylalanine or tryptophan. D genes are given only for firm matches. Where a row states a size, it is once, few, many or the class of an expanded clone; other rows omit it.

v_gene: TRBV7-6
j_gene: TRBJ2-2
d_gene: .
abundance: many
CDR3nt: TGTGCCAGCAGCTTAGAAGGGCTCACCGGGGAGCTGTTTTTT
CDR3aa: CASSLEGLTGELFF

v_gene: TRBV10-1
j_gene: TRBJ2-3
d_gene: TRBD2
abundance: .
CDR3nt: TGCGCCAGCAGTGGGACTAGCGGGAGCGATGAGCAGTATTTT
CDR3aa: CASSGTSGSDEQYF

v_gene: TRBV30
j_gene: TRBJ2-7
d_gene: .
abundance: many
CDR3nt: TGTGCCTGGACCGGAACCTACGAGCAGTACTTC
CDR3aa: CAWTGTYEQYF

v_gene: TRBV12-3/TRBV12-4
j_gene: TRBJ2-5
d_gene: .
abundance: .
CDR3nt: TGTGCCAGCGCCCTAGGGGAGACCCAGTACTTC
CDR3aa: CASALGETQYF

v_gene: TRBV28
j_gene: TRBJ1-5
d_gene: .
abundance: .
CDR3nt: TGTGCCAGCAGTTTAGGGACCGGTTTCGATCAGCCCCAGCATTTT
CDR3aa: CASSLGTGFDQPQHF

v_gene: TRBV2
j_gene: TRBJ2-3
d_gene: .
abundance: .
CDR3nt: TGTGCCTGGACGGGTACGATCAGAGCGAATACGCAGTATTTT
CDR3aa: CAWTGTIRANTQYF

v_gene: TRBV6-5
j_gene: TRBJ1-4
d_gene: .
abundance: many
CDR3nt: TGTGCCACCGGACAGATTGCAACTAATGAAAAACTGTTTTTT
CDR3aa: CATGQIATNEKLFF

v_gene: TRBV7-9
j_gene: TRBJ2-7
d_gene: TRBD1
abundance: few
CDR3nt: TGTGCCTGGAGCCCAATAAGAGTCCGGGACAGGGACTACGAGCAGTACTTC
CDR3aa: CAWSPIRVRDRDYEQYF

v_gene: TRBV5-1
j_gene: TRBJ2-1
d_gene: TRBD2
abundance: many
CDR3nt: TGCGCCAGCAGCTGGACCGGGACTAGCGGGAAGAATGAGCAGTTCTTC
CDR3aa: CASSWTGTSGKNEQFF

v_gene: TRBV30
j_gene: TRBJ2-1
d_gene: .
abundance: .
CDR3nt: TGTGCCGCGGGACTCAACTACAATGAGCAGTTCTTC
CDR3aa: CAAGLNYNEQFF

v_gene: TRBV5-4
j_gene: TRBJ2-1
d_gene: TRBD2
abundance: many
CDR3nt: TGTGCCAGCAGTCCAGCGGGAGGGCGTTACAATGAGCAGTTCTTC
CDR3aa: CASSPAGGRYNEQFF

v_gene: TRBV30
j_gene: TRBJ2-5
d_gene: TRBD1
abundance: many
CDR3nt: TGTGCCTGGAGGGAGCAGGGGGCTTTGGAGACCCAGTACTTC
CDR3aa: CAWREQGALETQYF

v_gene: TRBV7-9
j_gene: TRBJ2-6
d_gene: .
abundance: .
CDR3nt: TGTGCCAGCAGCTTCCCAGGGGGGGGCGACCTCAACTCTCGGGCCAACGTCCTGGCTTTC
CDR3aa: CASSFPGGGDLNSRANVLAF

v_gene: TRBV25-1
j_gene: TRBJ1-2
d_gene: .
abundance: .
CDR3nt: TGTGCCAGCAGTGCTAGACAGACAAGTAGTTATGGCTACACCTTC
CDR3aa: CASSARQTSSYGYTF

v_gene: TRBV6-1
j_gene: TRBJ1-6
d_gene: TRBD1
abundance: few
CDR3nt: TGTGCCAGCAGTCATTCGACAGGGGGCTCGGATTCACCCCTCCACTTT
CDR3aa: CASSHSTGGSDSPLHF

v_gene: TRBV7-2
j_gene: TRBJ2-5
d_gene: TRBD1
abundance: many
CDR3nt: TGTGCCAGCAGCTTAGAGACAGGGTCGGAGACCCAGTACTTC
CDR3aa: CASSLETGSETQYF

v_gene: TRBV7-9
j_gene: TRBJ2-1
d_gene: .
abundance: many
CDR3nt: TGTGCCAGCAGCTTAGGTCACGGCAATGAGCAGTTCTTC
CDR3aa: CASSLGHGNEQFF